This T cell receptor beta chain appears in the sequencing data of a study of CD4 and CD8 cells across lung adenocarcinoma regions. TCRdb reprocessed the PCR reads via MiXCR and lists one record per CDR3 protein. Of roughly 18,000 distinct CDR3 sequences listed, around 53% are singletons. CDR3 length equals 19 residues. V lost 6 bases to trimming and J lost 0 bases; unmatched junction nucleotides: 14. Germline-derived CDR1 and CDR2 are MNHNS and SASEGT. The clonotype originates from a female donor with lung adenocarcinoma. The CD4 and CD8 labels of this study may be unreliable. The genes are TRBV6-1 and TRBJ2-6, with TRBD1 matching over 7 bases. The sequencing input was CD8+ T cells from the center of a lung tumor. This chain's CDR3 is CASSPRTGAPSSGANVLTF. CDR3 DNA sequence: TGTGCCAGCAGCCCCAGGACAGGCGCCCCAAGCTCTGGGGCCAACGTCCTGACTTTC.